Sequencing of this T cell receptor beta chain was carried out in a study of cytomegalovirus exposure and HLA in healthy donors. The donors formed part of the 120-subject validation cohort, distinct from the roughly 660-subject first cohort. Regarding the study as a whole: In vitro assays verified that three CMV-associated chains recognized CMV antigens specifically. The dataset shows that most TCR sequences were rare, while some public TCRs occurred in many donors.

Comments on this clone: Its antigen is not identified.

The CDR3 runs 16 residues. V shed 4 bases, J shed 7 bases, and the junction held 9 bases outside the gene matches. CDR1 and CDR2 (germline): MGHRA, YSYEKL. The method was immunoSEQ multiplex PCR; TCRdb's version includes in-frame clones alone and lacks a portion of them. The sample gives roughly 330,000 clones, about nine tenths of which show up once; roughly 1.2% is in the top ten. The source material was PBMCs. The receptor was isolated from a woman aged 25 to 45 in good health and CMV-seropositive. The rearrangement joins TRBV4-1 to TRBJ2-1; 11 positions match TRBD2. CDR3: CASSLPVAGGRNEQFF. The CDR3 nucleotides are TGCGCCAGCAGCCTGCCGGTAGCGGGAGGGAGGAATGAGCAGTTCTTC.